The present T cell receptor (beta chain) was sequenced within a study of blood T cell repertoires in COVID-19. About the study: Nucleic acid was either cDNA or gDNA, and it came from T cells, B-cell-depleted T cells, or PBMCs.

Per germline, CDR1 SGDLS and CDR2 YYNGEE. V was trimmed by 4 bases and J by 4 bases, leaving 27 bases between them. This CDR3 is built from 18 residues. Generated by immunoSEQ multiplex PCR, the TCRdb table keeps only in-frame clones and is missing some. The sample lists about 150,000 clones; around 80% were seen once. The TCR was taken from a man aged 55 to 70 with acute or convalescent COVID-19. The chain couples TRBV9 to TRBJ2-7; a weak D match, TRBD2 (6 bases). The sample was peripheral blood. This CDR3 reads CASSPPQRWRGKGYEQYF. The DNA for the CDR3 is TGTGCCAGCAGCCCCCCCCAGCGGTGGAGGGGAAAAGGGTACGAGCAGTACTTC.